This T cell receptor beta chain was identified in a study of post-analysis software for immune sequencing data. The authors incorporated unique molecular identifiers into the TCR beta cDNA libraries. TCRdb independently ran MiXCR on the PCR reads; one entry per CDR3 protein. The sample records 350,000 to 450,000 distinct CDR3 sequences, less than 40% being singletons. This CDR3 is built from 15 residues. From germline, CDR1 is SGDLS and CDR2 YYNGEE. Trimming took 3 bases from V and 1 from J; bases not matched to a gene: 4. In this sample, this clonotype turned up a few times. Its antigen remains unidentified. Broader study findings: Patients showed TRBV5-6, TRBV5-1 and TRBV20-1 among a few TRBV segments more frequent than in controls.

The gene calls are TRBV9 and TRBJ2-1; 7 bases map to TRBD1. Sample: blood. The receptor comes from a girl aged 2 to 9 with multiple sclerosis. CDR3: CASSARQGSYNEQFF. The CDR3 DNA sequence: TGTGCCAGCAGCGCCAGACAGGGTTCCTACAATGAGCAGTTCTTC.